This TCR beta chain was sequenced during a study of blood T cell repertoires in COVID-19. At the level of the study: From T cells, B-cell-depleted T cells, or PBMCs came the material, which was cDNA or gDNA.

CDR3 length: 14 residues. With 4 bases clipped from V and 1 base from J, the junction kept 3 bases outside the gene matches. The germline CDR1 and CDR2 sequences are MNHEY and SMNVEV (reference sequence). This clone was seen once. Authors' processing steps: Amplifying reference gene primers gave estimates of nucleated cell counts. Repertoires were generated with immunoSEQ multiplex PCR, while TCRdb's copy carries only in-frame clones and drops some. V and J calls and clone size are those listed in that table; D and trimming were worked out from the DNA. The sample consists of 280,000 or so clones, 85% of them appearing once.

The sequenced sample consisted of PBMCs or T cells enriched from blood (not recorded which). The receptor comes from a woman between 45 and 60 years old who had recovered from COVID-19. The rearrangement links TRBV27 to TRBJ1-1, with 7 bases aligning to TRBD1. CDR3 nucleotides: TGTGCCAGCAGTTCATGGACAGGGAACACTGAAGCTTTCTTT. As protein: CASSSWTGNTEAFF.